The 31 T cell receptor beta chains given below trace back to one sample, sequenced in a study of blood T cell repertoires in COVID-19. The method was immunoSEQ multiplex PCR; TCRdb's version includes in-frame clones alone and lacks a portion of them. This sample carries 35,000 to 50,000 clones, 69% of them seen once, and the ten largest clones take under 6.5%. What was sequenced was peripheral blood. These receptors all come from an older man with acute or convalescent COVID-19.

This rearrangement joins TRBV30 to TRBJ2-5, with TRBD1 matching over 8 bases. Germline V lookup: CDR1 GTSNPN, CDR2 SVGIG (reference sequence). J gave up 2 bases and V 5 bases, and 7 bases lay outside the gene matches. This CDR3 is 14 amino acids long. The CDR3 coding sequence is TGTGCCTGGGACAGGGGAGGATGGCAAGAGACCCAGTACTTC. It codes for CAWDRGGWQETQYF.

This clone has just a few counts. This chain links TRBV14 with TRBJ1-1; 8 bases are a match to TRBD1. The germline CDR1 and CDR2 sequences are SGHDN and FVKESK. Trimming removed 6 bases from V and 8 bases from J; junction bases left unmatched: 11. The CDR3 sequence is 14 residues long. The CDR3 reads CASRPTGVAAEAFF. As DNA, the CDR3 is TGTGCCAGCAGACCGACAGGGGTCGCGGCCGAAGCTTTCTTT.

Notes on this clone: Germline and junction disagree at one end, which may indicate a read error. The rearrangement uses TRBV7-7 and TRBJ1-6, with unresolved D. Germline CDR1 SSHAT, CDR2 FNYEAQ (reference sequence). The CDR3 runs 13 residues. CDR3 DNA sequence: TGTGCTAGCAGCCCGGGAGGAGATTCACCCCTCCACTTT. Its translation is CASSPGGDSPLHF.

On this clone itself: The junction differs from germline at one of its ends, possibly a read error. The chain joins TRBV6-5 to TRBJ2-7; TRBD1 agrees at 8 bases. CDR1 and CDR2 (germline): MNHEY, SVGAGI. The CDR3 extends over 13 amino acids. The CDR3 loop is CASSNSDRAEQYF. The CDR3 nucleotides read TGTGCCAGCAGTAACTCGGACAGGGCGGAGCAGTACTTC.

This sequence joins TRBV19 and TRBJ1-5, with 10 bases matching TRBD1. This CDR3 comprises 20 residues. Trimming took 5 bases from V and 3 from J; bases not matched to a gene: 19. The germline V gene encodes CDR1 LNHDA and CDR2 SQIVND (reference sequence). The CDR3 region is CASSEIGDRGFGVDNQPQHF. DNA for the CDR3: TGTGCCAGTAGTGAGATAGGGGACAGGGGTTTCGGGGTGGACAATCAGCCCCAGCATTTT.

The CDR3 loop is CASSRGGGRNEQFF. DNA of the CDR3: TGTGCCAGCAGCCGCGGGGGGGGCCGCAATGAGCAGTTCTTC. The chain combines TRBV7-2 with TRBJ2-1; 9 bases fit TRBD2. Germline V gene sequence: CDR1 SGHTA, CDR2 FQGNSA. The trim removed 5 bases at V and 6 bases at J, leaving 5 bases unmatched. The CDR3 consists of 14 residues.

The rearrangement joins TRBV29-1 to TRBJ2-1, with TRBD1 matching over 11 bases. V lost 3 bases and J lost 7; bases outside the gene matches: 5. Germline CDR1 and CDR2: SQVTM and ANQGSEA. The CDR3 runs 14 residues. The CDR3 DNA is TGCAGCGTTGACGGGACAGGGGGTCAAAATGAGCAGTTCTTC. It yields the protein CSVDGTGGQNEQFF.

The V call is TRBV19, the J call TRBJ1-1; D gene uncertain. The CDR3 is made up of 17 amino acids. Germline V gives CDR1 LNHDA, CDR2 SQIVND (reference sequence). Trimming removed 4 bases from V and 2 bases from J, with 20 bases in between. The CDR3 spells CASSTAYTGSVNTEAFF. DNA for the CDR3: TGTGCCAGTAGTACGGCCTACACGGGGAGCGTTAACACTGAAGCTTTCTTT.

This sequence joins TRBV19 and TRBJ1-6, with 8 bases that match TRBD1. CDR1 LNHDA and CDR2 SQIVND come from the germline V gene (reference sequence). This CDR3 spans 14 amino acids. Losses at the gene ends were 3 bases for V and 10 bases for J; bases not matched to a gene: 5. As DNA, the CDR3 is TGTGCCAGTAGTATGGACAGGGTCAGATCACCCCTCCACTTT. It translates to CASSMDRVRSPLHF.

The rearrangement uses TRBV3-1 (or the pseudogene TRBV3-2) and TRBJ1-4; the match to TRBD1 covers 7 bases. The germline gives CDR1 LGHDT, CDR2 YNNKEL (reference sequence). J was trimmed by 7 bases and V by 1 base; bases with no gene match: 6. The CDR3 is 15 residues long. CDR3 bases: TGTGCCAGCAGCCAAGCCCAGGGGGTTAGTGAAAAACTGTTTTTT. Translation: CASSQAQGVSEKLFF.

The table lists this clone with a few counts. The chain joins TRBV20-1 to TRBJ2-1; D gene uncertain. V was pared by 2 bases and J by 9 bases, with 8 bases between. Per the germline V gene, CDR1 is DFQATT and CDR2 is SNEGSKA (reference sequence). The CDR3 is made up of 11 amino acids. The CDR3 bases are TGCAGTGCTAGACTAGTTCTTGAGCAGTTCTTC. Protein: CSARLVLEQFF.

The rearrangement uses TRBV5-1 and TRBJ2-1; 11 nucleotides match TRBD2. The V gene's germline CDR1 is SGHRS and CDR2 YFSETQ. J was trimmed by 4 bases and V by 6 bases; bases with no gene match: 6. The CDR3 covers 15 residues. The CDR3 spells CASILGLADYNEQFF. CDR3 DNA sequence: TGCGCCAGCATCCTGGGACTAGCGGATTACAATGAGCAGTTCTTC.

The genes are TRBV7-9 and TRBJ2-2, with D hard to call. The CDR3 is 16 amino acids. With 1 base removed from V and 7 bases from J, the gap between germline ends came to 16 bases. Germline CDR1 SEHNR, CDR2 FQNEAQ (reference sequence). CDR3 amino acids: CASSLVEYPTGGELFF. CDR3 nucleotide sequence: TGTGCCAGCAGCTTAGTAGAATATCCCACCGGCGGGGAGCTGTTTTTT.

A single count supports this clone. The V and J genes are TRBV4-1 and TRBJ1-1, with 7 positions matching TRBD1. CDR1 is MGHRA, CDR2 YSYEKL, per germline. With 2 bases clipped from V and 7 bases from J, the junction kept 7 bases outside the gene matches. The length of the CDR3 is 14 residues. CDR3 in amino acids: CASSQQEQGYEAFF. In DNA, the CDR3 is TGCGCCAGCAGCCAACAGGAACAGGGGTATGAAGCTTTCTTT.

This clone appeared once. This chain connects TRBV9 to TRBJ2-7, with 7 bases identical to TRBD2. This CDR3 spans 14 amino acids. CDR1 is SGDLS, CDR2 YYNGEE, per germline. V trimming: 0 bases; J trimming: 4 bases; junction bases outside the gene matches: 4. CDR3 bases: TGTGCCAGCAGCGTAGCGGGAGGTGGATACGAGCAGTACTTC. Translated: CASSVAGGGYEQYF.

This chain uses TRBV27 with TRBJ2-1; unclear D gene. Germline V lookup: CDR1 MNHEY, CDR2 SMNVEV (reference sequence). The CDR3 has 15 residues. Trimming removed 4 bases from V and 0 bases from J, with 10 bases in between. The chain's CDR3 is CASSSTVSSYNEQFF. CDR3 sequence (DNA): TGTGCCAGCAGTTCAACGGTGAGCTCCTACAATGAGCAGTTCTTC.

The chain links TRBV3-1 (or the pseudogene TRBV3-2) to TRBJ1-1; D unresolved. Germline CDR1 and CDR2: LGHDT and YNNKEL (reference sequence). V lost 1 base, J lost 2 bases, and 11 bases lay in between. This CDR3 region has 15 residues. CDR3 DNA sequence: TGTGCCAGCAGCCAAGGAGCAGGATCAAACACTGAAGCTTTCTTT. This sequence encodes CASSQGAGSNTEAFF.

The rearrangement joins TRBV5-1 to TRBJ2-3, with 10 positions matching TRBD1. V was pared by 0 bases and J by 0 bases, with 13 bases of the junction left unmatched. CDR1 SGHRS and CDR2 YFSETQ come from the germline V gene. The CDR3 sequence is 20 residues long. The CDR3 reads CASSLGQGAMKITSTDTQYF. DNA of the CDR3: TGCGCCAGCAGCTTGGGACAGGGGGCCATGAAAATTACTAGCACAGATACGCAGTATTTT.

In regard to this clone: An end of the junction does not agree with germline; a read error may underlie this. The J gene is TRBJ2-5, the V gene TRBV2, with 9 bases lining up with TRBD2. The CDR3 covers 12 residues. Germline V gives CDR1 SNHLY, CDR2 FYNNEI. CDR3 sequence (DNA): TGTGCCAGCAGTGATTGGCGGGGGGGCCCCCACTTC. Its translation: CASSDWRGGPHF.

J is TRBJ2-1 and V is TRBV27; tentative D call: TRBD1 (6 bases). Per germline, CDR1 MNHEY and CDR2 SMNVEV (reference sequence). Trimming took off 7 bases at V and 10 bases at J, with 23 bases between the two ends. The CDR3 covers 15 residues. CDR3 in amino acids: CASTPWGRVGQEQFF. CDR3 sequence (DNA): TGTGCCAGCACCCCTTGGGGTCGGGTTGGACAGGAGCAGTTCTTC.

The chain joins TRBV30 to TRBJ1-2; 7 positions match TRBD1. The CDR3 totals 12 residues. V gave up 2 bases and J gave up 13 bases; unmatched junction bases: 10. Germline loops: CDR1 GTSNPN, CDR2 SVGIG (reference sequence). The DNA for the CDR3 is TGTGCCTGGAGTAGCCAGGGGGTACTAAGCACCTTC. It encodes CAWSSQGVLSTF.

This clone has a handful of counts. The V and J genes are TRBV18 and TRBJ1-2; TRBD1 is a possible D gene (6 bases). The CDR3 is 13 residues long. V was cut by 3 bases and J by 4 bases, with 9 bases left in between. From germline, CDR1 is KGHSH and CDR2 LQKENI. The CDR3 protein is CASSPSDSYGYTF. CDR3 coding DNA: TGTGCCAGCTCACCCTCGGACAGCTATGGCTACACCTTC.

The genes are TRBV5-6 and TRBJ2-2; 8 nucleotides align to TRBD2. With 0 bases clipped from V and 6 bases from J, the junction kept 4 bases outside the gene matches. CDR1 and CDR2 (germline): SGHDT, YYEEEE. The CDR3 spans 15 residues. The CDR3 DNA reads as TGTGCCAGCAGCTTGGGGGTAGCGGGATCCGGGGAGCTGTTTTTT. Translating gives CASSLGVAGSGELFF. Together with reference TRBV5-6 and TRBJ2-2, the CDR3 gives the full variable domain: DAGVTQSPTHLIKTRGQQVTLRCSPKSGHDTVSWYQQALGQGPQFIFQYYEEEERQRGNFPDRFSGHQFPNYSSELNVNALLLGDSALYLCASSLGVAGSGELFFGEGSRLTVL.

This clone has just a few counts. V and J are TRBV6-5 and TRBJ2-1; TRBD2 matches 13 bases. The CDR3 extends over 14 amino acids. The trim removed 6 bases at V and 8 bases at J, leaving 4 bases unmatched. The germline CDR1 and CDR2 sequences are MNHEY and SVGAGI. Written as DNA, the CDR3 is TGTGCCAGCAGAGGGACTAGCGGGACGTATGAGCAGTTCTTC. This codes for CASRGTSGTYEQFF.

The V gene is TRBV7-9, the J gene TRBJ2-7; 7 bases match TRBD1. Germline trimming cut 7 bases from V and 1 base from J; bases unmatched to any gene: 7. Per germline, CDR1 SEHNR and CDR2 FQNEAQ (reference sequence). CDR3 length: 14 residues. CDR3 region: CASTPGQASYEQYF. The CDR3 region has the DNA TGTGCCAGCACCCCAGGACAGGCTTCCTACGAGCAGTACTTC. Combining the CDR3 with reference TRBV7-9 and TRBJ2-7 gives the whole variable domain DTGVSQNPRHKITKRGQNVTFRCDPISEHNRLYWYRQTLGQGPEFLTYFQNEAQLEKSRLLSDRFSAERPKGSFSTLEIQRTEQGDSAMYLCASTPGQASYEQYFGPGTRLTVT.

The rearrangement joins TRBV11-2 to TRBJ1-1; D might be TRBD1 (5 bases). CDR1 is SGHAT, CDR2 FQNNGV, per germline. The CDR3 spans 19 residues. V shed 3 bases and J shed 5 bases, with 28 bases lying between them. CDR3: CASSFGFGPGRGLVTEAFF. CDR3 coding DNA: TGTGCCAGCAGCTTTGGCTTTGGACCCGGGAGGGGACTGGTGACTGAAGCTTTCTTT.

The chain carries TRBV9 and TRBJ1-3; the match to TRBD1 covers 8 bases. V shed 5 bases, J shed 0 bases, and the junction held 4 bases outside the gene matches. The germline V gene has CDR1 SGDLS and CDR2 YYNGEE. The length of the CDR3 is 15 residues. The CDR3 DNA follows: TGTGCCAGCAGTGCAGACAGGGGCTCTGGAAACACCATATATTTT. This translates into CASSADRGSGNTIYF. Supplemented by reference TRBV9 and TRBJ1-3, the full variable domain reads DSGVTQTPKHLITATGQRVTLRCSPRSGDLSVYWYQQSLDQGLQFLIQYYNGEERAKGNILERFSAQQFPDLHSELNLSSLELGDSALYFCASSADRGSGNTIYFGEGSWLTVV.

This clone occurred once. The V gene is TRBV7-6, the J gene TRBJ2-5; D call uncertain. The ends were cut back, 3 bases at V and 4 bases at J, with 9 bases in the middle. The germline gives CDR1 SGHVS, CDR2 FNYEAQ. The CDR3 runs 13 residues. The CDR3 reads CASSFGRAETQYF. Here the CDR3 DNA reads TGTGCCAGCAGCTTTGGTAGAGCAGAGACCCAGTACTTC. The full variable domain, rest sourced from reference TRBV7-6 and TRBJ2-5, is GAGVSQSPRYKVTKRGQDVALRCDPISGHVSLYWYRQALGQGPEFLTYFNYEAQQDKSGLPNDRFSAERPEGSISTLTIQRTEQRDSAMYRCASSFGRAETQYFGPGTRLLVL.

In nucleotides, the CDR3 is TGTGCCAGCAGCTTGGCAGACTCTGGGGCCAACGTCCTGACTTTC. Protein: CASSLADSGANVLTF. The chain carries TRBV7-2 and TRBJ2-6; unclear D gene. The germline CDR1 and CDR2 sequences are SGHTA and FQGNSA. The V end was cut by 3 bases, the J end by 0 bases, with 6 bases between. The CDR3 consists of 15 residues.

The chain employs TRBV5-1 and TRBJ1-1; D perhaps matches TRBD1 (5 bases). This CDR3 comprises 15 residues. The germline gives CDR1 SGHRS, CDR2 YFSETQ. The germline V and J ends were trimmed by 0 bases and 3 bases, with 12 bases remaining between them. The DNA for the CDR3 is TGCGCCAGCAGCTTGGATCCAGGGTCCGACACTGAAGCTTTCTTT. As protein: CASSLDPGSDTEAFF.

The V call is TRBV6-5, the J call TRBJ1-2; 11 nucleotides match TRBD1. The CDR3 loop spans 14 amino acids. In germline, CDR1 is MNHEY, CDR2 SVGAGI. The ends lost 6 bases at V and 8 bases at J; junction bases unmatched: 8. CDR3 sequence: CASRSGQGAFGYTF. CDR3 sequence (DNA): TGTGCCAGCAGGTCAGGACAGGGGGCTTTCGGCTACACCTTC.